Listed here are 13 T cell receptor beta chains from one sample, sequenced in a study of OX40 agonist ivuxolimab in advanced cancers. Assay used: immunoSEQ multiplex PCR; TCRdb lists only in-frame clones, some missing. The repertoire holds around 23,000 clones, with about three quarters as singletons. The starting material was CD4+ or CD8+ T cells sorted from blood, obtained in a trial of the OX40 agonist ivuxolimab. The receptors stem from an adult with an advanced solid tumor such as melanoma, head and neck, liver or kidney cancer.

This rearrangement joins TRBV4-1 to TRBJ2-3; weak D call: TRBD1 (6 bases). This CDR3 region has 17 residues. Looked up from germline, CDR1 is MGHRA and CDR2 is YSYEKL. V was pared by 0 bases and J by 3 bases, with 16 bases between. Written as DNA, the CDR3 is TGCGCCAGCAGCCAAGAGCCCGGACAGAAGAAGACAGATACGCAGTATTTT. Translation gives CASSQEPGQKKTDTQYF.

V gene TRBV5-1 combines with J gene TRBJ1-2; the D is unclear. The CDR3 totals 13 residues. Germline V CDR1 and CDR2: SGHRS, YFSETQ. The ends were cut back, 2 bases at V and 4 bases at J, with 9 bases in the middle. CDR3 in DNA: TGCGCCAGCAGCTTCGACGGCTCCTATGGCTACACCTTC. Translated, it gives CASSFDGSYGYTF.

The rearrangement uses TRBV6-1 and TRBJ2-3; a possible D gene is TRBD1 (5 bases). In germline, CDR1 is MNHNS, CDR2 SASEGT. Trimming removed 4 bases at V and 1 base at J, with 9 bases between. The CDR3 covers 14 residues. The CDR3: CASSVDKGTDTQYF. The CDR3 DNA sequence: TGTGCCAGCAGTGTGGACAAAGGCACAGATACGCAGTATTTT.

The chain has TRBV15 and TRBJ2-7; D gene unclear. This CDR3 region has 18 residues. Germline V gene sequence: CDR1 LNHNV, CDR2 YYDKDF (reference sequence). V was shortened by 5 bases and J by 2 bases, with 25 bases between the two germline ends. The CDR3 DNA reads as TGTGCCACCAGCCGTACTAAATCTGGTACGAAGGGCCCCTACGAGCAGTACTTC. Translation: CATSRTKSGTKGPYEQYF.

This sequence joins TRBV28 and TRBJ2-3, with D maybe TRBD2 (5 bases). Between the trimmed V and J ends, which lost 5 bases and 6 bases, there was a span of 18 bases. This CDR3 is 15 amino acids long. Germline V gene data show CDR1 as MDHEN and CDR2 as SYDVKM. CDR3 nucleotides: TGTGCCAGCAGTCTCGCGGCGGGTTTCAGGGATACGCAGTATTTT. Residues: CASSLAAGFRDTQYF.

The chain is built from TRBV5-5 and TRBJ2-7, with D perhaps matching TRBD1 (6 bases). CDR3 length equals 14 residues. Trimming cost V 2 bases and J 0 bases, with 9 bases left between them. Germline V gene lookup returns CDR1 SGHKS and CDR2 YYEKEE (reference sequence). The CDR3 reads CASSFIQGSYEQYF. CDR3 coding DNA: TGTGCCAGCAGCTTTATACAGGGCTCCTACGAGCAGTACTTC.

The CDR3 nucleotides are TGTGCCAGCAGCTACGACCGGGCCAACGTCCTGACTTTC. Its translation: CASSYDRANVLTF. This chain joins TRBV7-3 and TRBJ2-6, with D unresolved. V was clipped by 4 bases and J by 5 bases, with 6 bases between them. Germline V lookup: CDR1 SGHTA, CDR2 FQGTGA. This CDR3 contains 13 residues.

The chain employs TRBV28 and TRBJ2-1, with D uncertain. This CDR3 region has 15 residues. Germline V gene sequence: CDR1 MDHEN, CDR2 SYDVKM. V lost 1 base, J lost 0 bases, and 7 bases lay in between. CDR3 DNA sequence: TGTGCCAGCAGTTTATTTCAGAGCTCCTACAATGAGCAGTTCTTC. Translated: CASSLFQSSYNEQFF.

This clone was seen only once. The rearrangement joins TRBV19 to TRBJ2-1; 10 bases line up with TRBD2. Per germline, CDR1 LNHDA and CDR2 SQIVND (reference sequence). The CDR3 has 20 residues. Germline trimming cut 2 bases from V and 0 bases from J; bases unmatched to any gene: 13. The CDR3: CASSIWGPIAGGPSYNEQFF. In nucleotides, the CDR3 is TGTGCCAGTAGTATATGGGGCCCAATAGCGGGAGGCCCCTCCTACAATGAGCAGTTCTTC.

This clone was detected only a few times. V and J are TRBV27 and TRBJ2-7; D gene ambiguous. The CDR3 spans 9 residues. The germline V gene encodes CDR1 MNHEY and CDR2 SMNVEV (reference sequence). The V and J ends lost 4 bases and 6 bases respectively, with 1 base between them. The CDR3 DNA sequence: TGTGCCAGCAGTTCCGAGCAGTACTTC. Translation gives CASSSEQYF.

The CDR3 loop is CASSRDRGSYNEQFF. The CDR3 DNA is TGTGCCAGCTCACGCGACAGGGGTTCCTACAATGAGCAGTTCTTC. V usage is TRBV18 and J usage is TRBJ2-1, with 8 positions matching TRBD1. V lost 4 bases to trimming and J lost 1 base; unmatched junction nucleotides: 3. This CDR3 comprises 15 residues. Germline CDR1 reads KGHSH; CDR2 reads LQKENI.

This chain uses TRBV7-9 with TRBJ1-4, with 7 bases lining up with TRBD1. The CDR3 is 16 amino acids. The V gene's germline CDR1 is SEHNR and CDR2 FQNEAQ (reference sequence). The junction had 9 bases not matched to a gene; V was cut back by 6 bases and J by 2 bases. As DNA, the CDR3 is TGTGCCAGCAGGTCAACAGGGGCGGGGACTAATGAAAAACTGTTTTTT. It specifies CASRSTGAGTNEKLFF.

V and J are TRBV12-2 and TRBJ2-3; the tabulated D call, TRBD1, remains unverified against the DNA. TRBV12-2 is reported as a pseudogene. The CDR3 extends over 15 amino acids. CDR3 nucleotides: TGTGCAAGTCGCTTCGCCTTCCTGGGCAGATATACGCAGTATTTT. Translated: CASRFAFLGRYTQYF.